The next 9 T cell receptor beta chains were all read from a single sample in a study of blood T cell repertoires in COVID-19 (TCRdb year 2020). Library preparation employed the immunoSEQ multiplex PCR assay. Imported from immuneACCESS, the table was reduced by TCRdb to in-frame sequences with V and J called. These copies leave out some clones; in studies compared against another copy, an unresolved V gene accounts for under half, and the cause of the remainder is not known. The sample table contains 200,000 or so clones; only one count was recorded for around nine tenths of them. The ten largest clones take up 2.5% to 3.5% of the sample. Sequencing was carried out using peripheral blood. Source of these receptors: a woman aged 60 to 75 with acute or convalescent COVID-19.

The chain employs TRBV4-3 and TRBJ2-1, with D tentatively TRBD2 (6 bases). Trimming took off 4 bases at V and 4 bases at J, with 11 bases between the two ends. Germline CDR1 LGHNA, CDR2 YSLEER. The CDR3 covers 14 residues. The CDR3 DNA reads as TGCGCCAGCAGCCCCCCGGGGGATTACAATGAGCAGTTCTTC. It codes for CASSPPGDYNEQFF.

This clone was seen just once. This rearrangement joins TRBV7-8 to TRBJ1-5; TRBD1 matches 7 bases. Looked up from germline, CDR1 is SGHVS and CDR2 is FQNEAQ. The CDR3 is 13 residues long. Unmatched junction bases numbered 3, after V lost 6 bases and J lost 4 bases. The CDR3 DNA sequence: TGTGCCAGCAGACAGACAGGGAATCAGCCCCAGCATTTT. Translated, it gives CASRQTGNQPQHF.

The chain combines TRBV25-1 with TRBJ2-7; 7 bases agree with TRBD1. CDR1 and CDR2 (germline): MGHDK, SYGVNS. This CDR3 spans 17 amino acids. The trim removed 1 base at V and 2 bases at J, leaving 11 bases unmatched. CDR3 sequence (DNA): TGTGCCAGCAGTGAATGGGTTCGGGGACAGCGGACCTACGAGCAGTACTTC. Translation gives CASSEWVRGQRTYEQYF.

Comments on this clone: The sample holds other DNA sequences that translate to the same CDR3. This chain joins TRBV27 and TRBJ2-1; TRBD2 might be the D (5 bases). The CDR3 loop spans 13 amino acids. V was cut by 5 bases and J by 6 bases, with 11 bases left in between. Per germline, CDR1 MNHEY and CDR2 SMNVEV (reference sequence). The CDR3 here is CASSPRTGNEQFF. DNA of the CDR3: TGTGCCAGCAGTCCCCGGACTGGCAATGAGCAGTTCTTC.

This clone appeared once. In nucleotides, the CDR3 is TGTGCCAGCAGTAAACTACAGGGACGGGGTGAAGCTTTCTTT. Translating it yields CASSKLQGRGEAFF. The chain employs TRBV5-4 and TRBJ1-1, with a possible D match to TRBD1 (6 bases). Trimming took off 5 bases at V and 7 bases at J, with 18 bases between the two ends. Germline loops: CDR1 SGHNT, CDR2 YYREEE (reference sequence). The CDR3 consists of 14 residues.

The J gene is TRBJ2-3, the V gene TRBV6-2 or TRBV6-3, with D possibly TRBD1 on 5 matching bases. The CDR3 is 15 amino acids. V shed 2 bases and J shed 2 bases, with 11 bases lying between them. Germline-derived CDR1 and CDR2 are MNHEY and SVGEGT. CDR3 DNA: TGTGCCAGCAGTTACATAGGGGCCCACACAGATACGCAGTATTTT. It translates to CASSYIGAHTDTQYF.

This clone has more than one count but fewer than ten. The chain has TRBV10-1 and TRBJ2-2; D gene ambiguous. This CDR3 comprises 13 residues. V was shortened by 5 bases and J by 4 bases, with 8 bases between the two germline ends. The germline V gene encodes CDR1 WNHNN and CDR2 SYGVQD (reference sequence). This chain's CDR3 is CASSKLITGELFF. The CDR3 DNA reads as TGCGCCAGCAGTAAACTGATCACCGGGGAGCTGTTTTTT.

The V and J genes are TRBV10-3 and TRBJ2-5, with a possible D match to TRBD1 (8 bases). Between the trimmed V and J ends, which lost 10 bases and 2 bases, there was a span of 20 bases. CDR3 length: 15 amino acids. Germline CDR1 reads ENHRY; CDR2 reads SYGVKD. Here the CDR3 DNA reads TGTGCCAGCAAAGGACAGGGAGGGTGGCAAGAGACCCAGTACTTC. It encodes CASKGQGGWQETQYF.

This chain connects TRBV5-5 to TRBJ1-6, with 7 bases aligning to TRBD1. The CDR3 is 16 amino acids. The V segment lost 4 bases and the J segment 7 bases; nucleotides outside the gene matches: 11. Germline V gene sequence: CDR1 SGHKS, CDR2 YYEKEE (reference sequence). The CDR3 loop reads CASSPDRPVGNSPLHF. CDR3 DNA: TGTGCCAGCAGCCCGGACAGGCCGGTGGGGAATTCACCCCTCCACTTT. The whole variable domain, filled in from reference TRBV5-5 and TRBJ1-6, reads DAGVTQSPTHLIKTRGQQVTLRCSPISGHKSVSWYQQVLGQGPQFIFQYYEKEERGRGNFPDRFSARQFPNYSSELNVNALLLGDSALYLCASSPDRPVGNSPLHFGNGTRLTVT.